Listed here are 5 T cell receptor beta chains from one sample, sequenced in a study of T-cell memory formation after mild COVID-19. TCRdb re-called the 5' RACE reads through MiXCR, storing one row per CDR3 protein. The sample has some 210,000 distinct CDR3 sequences, approximately 16% seen once. Sequenced input: PBMCs or a T cell subset sorted from them (not recorded which). The receptors originated from an adult woman who had mild COVID-19 (a few samples of this study predate the infection). Cell type and time point are not known.

This sequence joins TRBV4-3 and TRBJ2-7, with D perhaps TRBD2 (5 bases). In germline, CDR1 is LGHNA, CDR2 YSLEER. V was clipped by 1 base and J by 2 bases, with 12 bases between them. The CDR3 totals 15 residues. CDR3 sequence (DNA): TGCGCCAGCAGCCAAGCCCTCGGAGGACCCTACGAGCAGTACTTC. Protein product: CASSQALGGPYEQYF.

The chain combines TRBV4-2 with TRBJ2-3; D is perhaps TRBD1 (7 bases). The CDR3 totals 17 residues. From germline, CDR1 is LGHNA and CDR2 YNFKEQ. Trimming pared 4 bases from V and 0 bases from J, leaving 17 bases between. The CDR3, as DNA: TGTGCCAGCAGCCCCGGCGGGACAGCGACTAGCACAGATACGCAGTATTTT. Translation: CASSPGGTATSTDTQYF.

The V and J genes are TRBV15 and TRBJ2-3; D tentatively fits TRBD1 or TRBD2 (6 bases each). There are 16 residues in the CDR3. Trimming cost V 1 base and J 3 bases, with 14 bases left between them. Germline lookup yields CDR1 LNHNV and CDR2 YYDKDF (reference sequence). CDR3: CATSRGSGARTDTQYF. The CDR3 DNA reads as TGTGCCACCAGCAGAGGATCGGGGGCTAGGACAGATACGCAGTATTTT.

This clonotype was counted a few times. The chain is built from TRBV9 and TRBJ1-5, with D hard to call. Trimming shortened V by 4 bases and J by 10 bases, and 21 bases separated the two germline ends. The CDR3 contains 15 residues. CDR1 and CDR2 (germline): SGDLS, YYNGEE. The CDR3 DNA follows: TGTGCCAGCAGCAACCCCCGCGGCGGAGGGATCCCCCAGCATTTT. Amino acids: CASSNPRGGGIPQHF.

This clonotype has a handful of counts. This rearrangement joins TRBV20-1 to TRBJ2-7; D may be TRBD2 (6 bases). The V and J ends lost 4 bases and 1 base respectively, with 8 bases between them. The CDR3 covers 12 residues. Germline CDR1 reads DFQATT; CDR2 reads SNEGSKA (reference sequence). The CDR3 DNA follows: TGCAGTGCTACTAGCGCGTCCTACGAGCAGTACTTC. It yields the protein CSATSASYEQYF.